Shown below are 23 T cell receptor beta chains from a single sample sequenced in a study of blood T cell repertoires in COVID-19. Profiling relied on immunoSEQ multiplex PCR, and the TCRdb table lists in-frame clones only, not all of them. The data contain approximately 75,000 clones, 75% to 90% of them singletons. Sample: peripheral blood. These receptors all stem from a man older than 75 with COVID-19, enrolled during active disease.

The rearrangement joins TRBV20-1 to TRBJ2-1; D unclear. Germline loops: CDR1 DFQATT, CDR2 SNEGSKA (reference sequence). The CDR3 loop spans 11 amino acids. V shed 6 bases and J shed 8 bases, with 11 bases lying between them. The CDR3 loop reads CSAAPRDEQFF. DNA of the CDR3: TGCAGTGCAGCCCCCCGCGATGAGCAGTTCTTC.

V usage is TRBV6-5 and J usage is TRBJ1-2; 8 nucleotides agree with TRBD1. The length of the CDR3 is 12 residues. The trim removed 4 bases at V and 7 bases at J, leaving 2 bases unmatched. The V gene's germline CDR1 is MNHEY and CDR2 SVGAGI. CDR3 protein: CASSSDRVGYTF. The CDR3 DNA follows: TGTGCCAGCAGTTCGGACAGGGTTGGCTACACCTTC.

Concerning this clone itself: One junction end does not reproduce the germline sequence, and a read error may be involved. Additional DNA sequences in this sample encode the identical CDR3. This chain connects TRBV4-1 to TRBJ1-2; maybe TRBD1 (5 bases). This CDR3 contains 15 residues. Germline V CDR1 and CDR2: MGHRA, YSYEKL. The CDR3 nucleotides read TGCGCCAGTAGCCAGGGCGGACACCCACCCCCCGGCTACACCTTC. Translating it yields CASSQGGHPPPGYTF.

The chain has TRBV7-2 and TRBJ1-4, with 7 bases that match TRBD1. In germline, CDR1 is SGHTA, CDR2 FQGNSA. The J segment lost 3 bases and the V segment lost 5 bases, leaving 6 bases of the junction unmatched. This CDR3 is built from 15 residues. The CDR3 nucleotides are TGTGCCAGCAGCCCCACAGGGGTTGCTAATGAAAAACTGTTTTTT. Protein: CASSPTGVANEKLFF.

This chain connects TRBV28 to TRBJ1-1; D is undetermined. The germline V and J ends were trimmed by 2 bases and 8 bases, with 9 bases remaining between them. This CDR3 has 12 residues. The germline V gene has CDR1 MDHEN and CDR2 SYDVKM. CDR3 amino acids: CASSLAAREAFF. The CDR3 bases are TGTGCCAGCAGTTTAGCAGCCAGGGAAGCTTTCTTT.

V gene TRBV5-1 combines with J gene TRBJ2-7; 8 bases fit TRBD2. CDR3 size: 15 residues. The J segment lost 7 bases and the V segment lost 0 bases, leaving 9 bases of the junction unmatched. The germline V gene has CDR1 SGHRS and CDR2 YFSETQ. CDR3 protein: CASSLARSGGTEQYF. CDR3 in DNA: TGCGCCAGCAGCTTGGCCAGGAGCGGGGGCACGGAGCAGTACTTC.

The CDR3 DNA follows: TGTGCTAGTGCCACAACTAGCGGGGGGTACAATGAGCAGTTCTTC. It specifies CASATTSGGYNEQFF. The V call is TRBV12-5, the J call TRBJ2-1, with 12 bases aligning to TRBD2. J lost 4 bases, V lost 7 bases, and 5 bases had no gene match. CDR1 is LGHNT, CDR2 FRNRAP, per germline. This CDR3 has 15 residues.

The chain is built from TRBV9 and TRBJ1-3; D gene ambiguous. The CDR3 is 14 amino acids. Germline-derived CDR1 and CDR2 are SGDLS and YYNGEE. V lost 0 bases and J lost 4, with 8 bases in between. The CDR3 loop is CASSVAYSGNTIYF. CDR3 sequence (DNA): TGTGCCAGCAGCGTAGCTTACTCGGGAAACACCATATATTTT.

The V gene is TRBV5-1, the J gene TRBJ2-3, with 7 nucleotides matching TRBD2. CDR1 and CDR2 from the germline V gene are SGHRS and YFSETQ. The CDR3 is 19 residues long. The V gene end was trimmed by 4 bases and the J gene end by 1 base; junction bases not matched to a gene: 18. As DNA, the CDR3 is TGCGCCAGCAGCCCCGCCTTAGCGGGTCAACCGGCTGGCACAGATACGCAGTATTTT. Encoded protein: CASSPALAGQPAGTDTQYF. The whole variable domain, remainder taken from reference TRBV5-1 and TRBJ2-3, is KAGVTQTPRYLIKTRGQQVTLSCSPISGHRSVSWYQQTPGQGLQFLFEYFSETQRNKGNFPGRFSGRQFSNSRSEMNVSTLELGDSALYLCASSPALAGQPAGTDTQYFGPGTRLTVL.

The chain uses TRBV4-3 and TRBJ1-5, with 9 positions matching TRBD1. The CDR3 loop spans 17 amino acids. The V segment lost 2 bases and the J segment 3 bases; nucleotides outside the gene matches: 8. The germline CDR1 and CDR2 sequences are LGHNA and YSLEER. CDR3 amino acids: CASSQQRDRANNQPQHF. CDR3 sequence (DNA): TGCGCCAGCAGCCAACAGAGGGACAGGGCAAACAATCAGCCCCAGCATTTT.

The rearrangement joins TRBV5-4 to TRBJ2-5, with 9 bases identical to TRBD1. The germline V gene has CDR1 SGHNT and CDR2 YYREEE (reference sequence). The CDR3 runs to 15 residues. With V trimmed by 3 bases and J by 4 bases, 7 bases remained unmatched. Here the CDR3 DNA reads TGTGCCAGCAGCTCCGCCGGGACAGGGATAGAGACCCAGTACTTC. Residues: CASSSAGTGIETQYF.

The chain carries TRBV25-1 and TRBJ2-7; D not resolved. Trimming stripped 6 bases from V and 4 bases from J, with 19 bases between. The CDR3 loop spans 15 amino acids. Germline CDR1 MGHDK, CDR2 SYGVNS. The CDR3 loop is CASSPRPGLGYEQYF. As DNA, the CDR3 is TGTGCCAGCAGCCCCCGCCCAGGTCTTGGGTACGAGCAGTACTTC.

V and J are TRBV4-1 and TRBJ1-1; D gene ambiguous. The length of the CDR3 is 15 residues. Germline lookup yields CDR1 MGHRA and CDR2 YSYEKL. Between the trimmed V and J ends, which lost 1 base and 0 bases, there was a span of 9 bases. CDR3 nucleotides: TGCGCCAGCAGCCAAGCTGGAGGGATGAACACTGAAGCTTTCTTT. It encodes CASSQAGGMNTEAFF.

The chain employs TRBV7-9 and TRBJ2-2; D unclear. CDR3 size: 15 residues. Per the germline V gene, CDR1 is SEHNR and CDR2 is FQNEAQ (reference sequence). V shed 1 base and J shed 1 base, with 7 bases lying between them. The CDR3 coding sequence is TGTGCCAGCAGCTTAGGACTTCTGAACACCGGGGAGCTGTTTTTT. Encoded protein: CASSLGLLNTGELFF.

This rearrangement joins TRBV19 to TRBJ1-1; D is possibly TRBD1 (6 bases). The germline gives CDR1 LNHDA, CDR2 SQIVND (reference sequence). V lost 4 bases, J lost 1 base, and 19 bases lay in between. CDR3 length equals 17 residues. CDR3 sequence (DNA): TGTGCCAGTAGTACCCGGGGCAGGGGTGTCCGGAACACTGAAGCTTTCTTT. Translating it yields CASSTRGRGVRNTEAFF. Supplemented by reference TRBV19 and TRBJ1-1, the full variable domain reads DGGITQSPKYLFRKEGQNVTLSCEQNLNHDAMYWYRQDPGQGLRLIYYSQIVNDFQKGDIAEGYSVSREKKESFPLTVTSAQKNPTAFYLCASSTRGRGVRNTEAFFGQGTRLTVV.

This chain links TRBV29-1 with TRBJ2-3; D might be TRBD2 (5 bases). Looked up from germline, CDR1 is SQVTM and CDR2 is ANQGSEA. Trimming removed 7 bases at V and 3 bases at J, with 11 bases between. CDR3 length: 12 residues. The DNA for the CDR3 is TGCAGCGCCGAAAGGGAGACAGATACGCAGTATTTT. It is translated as CSAERETDTQYF.

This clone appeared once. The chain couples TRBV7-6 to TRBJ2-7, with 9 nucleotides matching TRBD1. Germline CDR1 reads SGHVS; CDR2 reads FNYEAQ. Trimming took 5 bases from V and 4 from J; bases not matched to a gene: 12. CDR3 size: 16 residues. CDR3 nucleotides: TGTGCCAGCAGCGCCATGCCCGGGACAGGGAGATACGAGCAGTACTTC. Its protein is CASSAMPGTGRYEQYF.

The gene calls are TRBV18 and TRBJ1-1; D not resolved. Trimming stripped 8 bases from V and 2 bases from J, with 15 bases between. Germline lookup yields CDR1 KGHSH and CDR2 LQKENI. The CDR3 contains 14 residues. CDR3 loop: CASRDDGGNTEAFF. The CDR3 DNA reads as TGTGCCAGCCGCGACGACGGAGGCAACACTGAAGCTTTCTTT.

The chain's CDR3 is CASSQDIGLAGETQYF. The CDR3 DNA reads TGTGCCAGCAGCCAAGATATAGGACTAGCGGGAGAGACCCAGTACTTC. The chain is built from TRBV14 and TRBJ2-5; 11 positions agree with TRBD2. The ends lost 0 bases at V and 4 bases at J; junction bases unmatched: 4. The CDR3 has 16 amino acids. CDR1 and CDR2 from the germline V gene are SGHDN and FVKESK. Based on the CDR3 plus reference TRBV14 and TRBJ2-5, the full variable domain is EAGVTQFPSHSVIEKGQTVTLRCDPISGHDNLYWYRRVMGKEIKFLLHFVKESKQDESGMPNNRFLAERTGGTYSTLKVQPAELEDSGVYFCASSQDIGLAGETQYFGPGTRLLVL.

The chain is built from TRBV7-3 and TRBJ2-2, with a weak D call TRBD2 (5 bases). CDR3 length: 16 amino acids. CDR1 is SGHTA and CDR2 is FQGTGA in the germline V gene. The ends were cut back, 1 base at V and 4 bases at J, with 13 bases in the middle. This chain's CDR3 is CASSLNGPGSTGELFF. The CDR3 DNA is TGTGCCAGCAGCTTAAATGGTCCGGGGTCCACCGGGGAGCTGTTTTTT.

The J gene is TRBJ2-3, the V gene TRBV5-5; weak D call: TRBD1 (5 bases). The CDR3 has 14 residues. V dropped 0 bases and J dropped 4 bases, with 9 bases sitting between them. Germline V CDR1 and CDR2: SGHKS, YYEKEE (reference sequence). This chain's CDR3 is CASSLEWGADTQYF. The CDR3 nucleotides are TGTGCCAGCAGCTTGGAATGGGGCGCAGATACGCAGTATTTT.

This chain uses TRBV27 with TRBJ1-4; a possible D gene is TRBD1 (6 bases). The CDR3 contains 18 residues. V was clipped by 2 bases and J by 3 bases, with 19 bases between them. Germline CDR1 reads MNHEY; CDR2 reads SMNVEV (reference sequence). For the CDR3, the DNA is TGTGCCAGCAGTTTAAAAATCTTTTATGGACAGCCTAATGAAAAACTGTTTTTT. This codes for CASSLKIFYGQPNEKLFF.

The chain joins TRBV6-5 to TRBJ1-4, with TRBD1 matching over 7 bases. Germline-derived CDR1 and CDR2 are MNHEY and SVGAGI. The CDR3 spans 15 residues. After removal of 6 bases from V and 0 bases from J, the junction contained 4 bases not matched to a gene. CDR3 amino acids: CASRQTGTTNEKLFF. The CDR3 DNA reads TGTGCCAGCAGGCAGACAGGGACAACTAATGAAAAACTGTTTTTT.